The present entry profiles one T cell receptor (beta chain) with its context. As yet, its antigen is unknown. The CDR3 is 16 amino acids. After removal of 5 bases from V and 0 bases from J, the junction contained 7 bases not matched to a gene. CDR1 and CDR2 from the germline V gene are MNHEY and SMNVEV (reference sequence). This specimen belongs to a study of cytomegalovirus exposure and HLA in healthy donors. Study findings and constraints: Analysis was carried out at a later point, and it linked a missense DCLRE1C variant to TCR beta V- and J-gene trimming.

PCR used 60 Vbeta primers and 13 Jbeta primers. The table came from immunoSEQ multiplex PCR; TCRdb's copy has only in-frame clones and leaves some out. The sample includes about 170,000 clones, 73% of them seen just once. This TCR came from a woman under 30 in good health and CMV-seropositive. The sequenced material came from PBMCs. V is TRBV27 and J is TRBJ2-7, with TRBD1 matching over 10 bases. The CDR3 region has the DNA TGTGCCAGCAGTCCGGGACAGGGGCCGAGCTCCTACGAGCAGTACTTC. It yields the protein CASSPGQGPSSYEQYF.